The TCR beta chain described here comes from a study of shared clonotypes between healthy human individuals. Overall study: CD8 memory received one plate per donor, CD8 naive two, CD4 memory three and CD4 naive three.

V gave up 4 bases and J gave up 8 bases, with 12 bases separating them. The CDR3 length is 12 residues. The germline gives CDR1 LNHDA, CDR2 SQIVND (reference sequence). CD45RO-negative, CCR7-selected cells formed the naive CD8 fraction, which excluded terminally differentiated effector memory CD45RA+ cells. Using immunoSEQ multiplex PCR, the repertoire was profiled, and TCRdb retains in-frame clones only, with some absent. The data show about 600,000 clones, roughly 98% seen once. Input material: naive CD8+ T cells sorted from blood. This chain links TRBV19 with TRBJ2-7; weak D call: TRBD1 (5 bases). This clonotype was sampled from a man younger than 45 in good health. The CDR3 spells CASSKDNWQQYF. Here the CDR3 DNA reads TGTGCCAGTAGTAAGGACAACTGGCAGCAGTACTTC. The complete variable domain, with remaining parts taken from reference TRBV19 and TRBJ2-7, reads DGGITQSPKYLFRKEGQNVTLSCEQNLNHDAMYWYRQDPGQGLRLIYYSQIVNDFQKGDIAEGYSVSREKKESFPLTVTSAQKNPTAFYLCASSKDNWQQYFGPGTRLTVT.